Shown below are 14 T cell receptor beta chains from a single sample sequenced in a study of CD8 T cells in ankylosing spondylitis. MiXCR was run by TCRdb on the 5' RACE reads, yielding one entry per CDR3 protein. The sample lists under 150,000 distinct CDR3 sequences; 7% to 10% were seen once. Material for sequencing was synovial fluid, either unsorted or a sorted T cell fraction (not recorded which). The receptors here all came from a male donor with ankylosing spondylitis.

This clonotype occurred many times. This chain links TRBV5-1 with TRBJ2-1; 9 nucleotides match TRBD2. V shed 4 bases and J 7 bases; nucleotides not matched to a gene: 9. Germline V gene sequence: CDR1 SGHRS, CDR2 YFSETQ. The CDR3 length is 15 residues. In nucleotides, the CDR3 is TGCGCCAGCAGCGTACGACTAGCGGCCGAGAATGAGCAGTTCTTC. This encodes CASSVRLAAENEQFF.

This clonotype showed up many times. The V and J genes are TRBV4-3 and TRBJ2-3; D might be TRBD2 (6 bases). The CDR3 extends over 17 amino acids. Germline CDR1 and CDR2: LGHNA and YSLEER. V lost 1 base to trimming and J lost 1 base, with 15 bases between them. This chain's CDR3 is CASSQGLGGAGTDTQYF. The CDR3 DNA is TGCGCCAGCAGCCAAGGCCTGGGGGGAGCGGGCACAGATACGCAGTATTTT.

The table lists this clonotype with a few counts. This chain joins TRBV20-1 and TRBJ2-5; 10 bases align to TRBD2. Trimming cost V 3 bases and J 5 bases; bases outside gene matches: 6. The germline V gene encodes CDR1 DFQATT and CDR2 SNEGSKA (reference sequence). The CDR3 is 14 residues long. For the CDR3, the DNA is TGCAGTGCTAGTGTGAGCGGGGGGGTCGAGACCCAGTACTTC. Its translation is CSASVSGGVETQYF.

The V gene is TRBV7-2, the J gene TRBJ2-1; TRBD1 matches at 9 bases. CDR1 and CDR2 from the germline V gene are SGHTA and FQGNSA. The J segment lost 6 bases and the V segment lost 9 bases, leaving 9 bases of the junction unmatched. The CDR3 is 14 amino acids. The CDR3 DNA follows: TGTGCCAGGAGCCCTGGACAGGGGAGCAATGAGCAGTTCTTC. It yields the protein CARSPGQGSNEQFF.

This clonotype was detected many times. V and J are TRBV27 and TRBJ2-3; D is perhaps TRBD1 (6 bases). Trimming cost V 5 bases and J 0 bases, with 12 bases left between them. The CDR3 is 15 residues long. Germline V gene sequence: CDR1 MNHEY, CDR2 SMNVEV (reference sequence). The DNA for the CDR3 is TGTGCCAGCAGTCAGGGGTTCCCTAGCACAGATACGCAGTATTTT. Amino acid sequence: CASSQGFPSTDTQYF.

This clonotype was picked up many times. The chain joins TRBV19 to TRBJ1-3; TRBD1 aligns across 9 bases. Germline V lookup: CDR1 LNHDA, CDR2 SQIVND (reference sequence). The V gene end was trimmed by 5 bases and the J gene end by 2 bases; junction bases not matched to a gene: 4. The CDR3 has 15 residues. CDR3: CASSPDRGAGNTIYF. The CDR3, as DNA: TGTGCCAGTAGTCCCGACAGGGGGGCTGGAAACACCATATATTTT. The complete variable domain, with remaining parts taken from reference TRBV19 and TRBJ1-3, reads DGGITQSPKYLFRKEGQNVTLSCEQNLNHDAMYWYRQDPGQGLRLIYYSQIVNDFQKGDIAEGYSVSREKKESFPLTVTSAQKNPTAFYLCASSPDRGAGNTIYFGEGSWLTVV.

The V and J genes are TRBV5-1 and TRBJ1-3; TRBD1 might be the D (5 bases). Per germline, CDR1 SGHRS and CDR2 YFSETQ. This CDR3 has 17 amino acids. The germline V and J ends were trimmed by 2 bases and 1 base, with 16 bases remaining between them. The DNA for the CDR3 is TGCGCCAGCAGCTTCGGGGACTTTTCAGGTTCTGGAAACACCATATATTTT. Protein: CASSFGDFSGSGNTIYF.

This clonotype has just a few counts. The J gene is TRBJ1-1, the V gene TRBV12-3 or TRBV12-4, with D perhaps TRBD1 (5 bases). The CDR3 has 15 residues. The V end lost 6 bases, the J end lost 1 base, and 15 bases lay between the germline ends. The CDR3 DNA is TGTGCCAGCAGGTCTAGACAGCCGGAGAACACTGAAGCTTTCTTT. Translated, it gives CASRSRQPENTEAFF.

This clonotype has more than one count but fewer than ten. The V gene is TRBV28, the J gene TRBJ2-7, with D perhaps TRBD2 (6 bases). V was shortened by 6 bases and J by 2 bases, with 11 bases between the two germline ends. The CDR3 is 13 residues long. The germline CDR1 and CDR2 sequences are MDHEN and SYDVKM. The CDR3: CASSPRTTYEQYF. The CDR3 DNA reads TGTGCCAGCAGCCCCCGGACTACCTACGAGCAGTACTTC.

This rearrangement joins TRBV5-4 to TRBJ2-3, with D perhaps TRBD1 or TRBD2 (5 bases each). The CDR3 has 14 amino acids. V was pared by 2 bases and J by 2 bases, with 9 bases between. From germline, CDR1 is SGHNT and CDR2 YYREEE (reference sequence). CDR3 sequence: CASSFTGTTDTQYF. For the CDR3, the DNA is TGTGCCAGCAGCTTTACGGGGACCACAGATACGCAGTATTTT.

In its sample, this clonotype was seen many times. This sequence joins TRBV29-1 and TRBJ2-5; D is perhaps TRBD1 (5 bases). CDR3 length equals 12 residues. The V gene lost 6 bases and the J gene lost 4 bases, with 12 bases spanning the gap. The germline gives CDR1 SQVTM, CDR2 ANQGSEA. The CDR3 DNA is TGCAGCGTAGGGGCTTCGGGAGAGACCCAGTACTTC. Its translation is CSVGASGETQYF. The full variable domain, rest sourced from reference TRBV29-1 and TRBJ2-5, is SAVISQKPSRDICQRGTSLTIQCQVDSQVTMMFWYRQQPGQSLTLIATANQGSEATYESGFVIDKFPISRPNLTFSTLTVSNMSPEDSSIYLCSVGASGETQYFGPGTRLLVL.

This clonotype was seen many times. The genes are TRBV5-1 and TRBJ2-5, with D perhaps being TRBD1 or TRBD2 (5 bases each). The CDR3 has 16 residues. V was clipped by 8 bases and J by 5 bases, with 25 bases between them. Germline lookup yields CDR1 SGHRS and CDR2 YFSETQ. The CDR3 protein is CASGRTAGTSGETQYF. The CDR3 DNA sequence: TGCGCCAGTGGAAGGACCGCCGGGACCTCAGGGGAGACCCAGTACTTC.

This chain uses TRBV24-1 with TRBJ2-6; 7 positions match TRBD2. The CDR3 loop spans 16 amino acids. The germline CDR1 and CDR2 sequences are KGHDR and SFDVKD. J was trimmed by 1 base and V by 5 bases; bases with no gene match: 4. The CDR3 DNA sequence: TGTGCCACCAGTGCCCAGGGAGGGTCTGGGGCCAACGTCCTGACTTTC. It encodes CATSAQGGSGANVLTF.

J is TRBJ2-7 and V is TRBV7-2; 9 nucleotides line up with TRBD2. V was pared by 2 bases and J by 6 bases, with 2 bases of the junction left unmatched. This CDR3 is built from 13 residues. Germline CDR1 is SGHTA and CDR2 is FQGNSA. In DNA form, the CDR3 reads TGTGCCAGCAGCTTAAATAGCGGGGGCGAGCAGTACTTC. Its translation is CASSLNSGGEQYF.